This T cell receptor beta chain originates from a study of metastatic and nonmetastatic thyroid tumors. In the study overall: Samples came from malignant and benign thyroid patients, and repertoires were compared across blood and tumor or nodule tissue.

V dropped 4 bases and J dropped 6 bases, with 6 bases sitting between them. CDR3 length: 11 amino acids. The germline V gene encodes CDR1 SGHDT and CDR2 YYEEEE. This clone appeared many times. Patients underwent thyroid surgery, and none had received any treatment before it. As handled by the study authors: The study built a papillary thyroid cancer distant-metastasis classifier from CDR3 differences across clinicopathological groups. TCRdb re-clonotyped the PCR reads via MiXCR. The V and J calls were determined by TCRdb, not by the authors. The profile shows about 21,000 clones, roughly a third of them singletons.

Specimen: blood. This TCR came from a female donor with papillary thyroid cancer or a benign thyroid nodule (not recorded which). Some clones in this sample may be carry-over from other donors' samples. The V gene is TRBV5-6, the J gene TRBJ2-3; D might be TRBD2 (6 bases). The CDR3 DNA is TGTGCCAGCAGCCGGGGGGATACGCAGTATTTT. As protein: CASSRGDTQYF. The variable domain in full, completed from reference TRBV5-6 and TRBJ2-3, reads DAGVTQSPTHLIKTRGQQVTLRCSPKSGHDTVSWYQQALGQGPQFIFQYYEEEERQRGNFPDRFSGHQFPNYSSELNVNALLLGDSALYLCASSRGDTQYFGPGTRLTVL.